What follows is one T cell receptor (beta chain) and its context. Trimming left V 8 bases short and J 2 bases short, with 13 bases between. The CDR3 has 15 amino acids. Germline loops: CDR1 SNHLY, CDR2 FYNNEI. The data are from a study of T cell responses to AZD1222 COVID-19 vaccine. Produced via immunoSEQ multiplex PCR; TCRdb's table is partial and in-frame only. The repertoire has 240,000 or so clones, 80% to 95% of them found once; the top ten carry 0.5% to 0.7%. The chain combines TRBV2 with TRBJ1-6; D not resolved. The source was peripheral blood, collected on day 0 of AZD1222 vaccination. The sequence derives from an adult in good health. CDR3 nucleotide sequence: TGTGCCAGCGAACGCCGGTTGACCTATAATTCACCCCTCCACTTT. Translating it yields CASERRLTYNSPLHF.